Here is one T cell receptor (beta chain) with its context. Its specificity is not known. These data belong to a study of CXCR3-negative and CXCR3-positive naive CD8 T cells. Study as a whole: Roughly 135 million TRB reads were obtained overall (about 1.5 +/- 0.3 million per library). Study-wide results and limits: CXCR3-negative naive cells had less hydrophobic TRB CDR3s than did CXCR3-positive naive cells. Similar TRBV-TRBJ usage was seen in naive cells (both CXCR3-negative and CXCR3-positive), but memory cells differed.

The germline gives CDR1 SGHRS, CDR2 YFSETQ. The CDR3 loop spans 12 amino acids. UMI-labeled 5' RACE TRB cDNA libraries were prepared from the cells. With the 5' RACE reads reprocessed, TCRdb shows one record per CDR3 protein and no DNA. Its table lists 20,000 to 30,000 distinct CDR3 sequences. Sequencing used naive CXCR3- CD8+ T cells from blood. Specified subset: CD45RO-CCR7+CD27+CD95- naive CD8+ T cells lacking CXCR3 (TNR3-). This TCR derives from a human donor in good health. Some clones in this sample may be carry-over from other donors' samples. V is TRBV5-1 and J is TRBJ2-7. The CDR3 sequence: CASSLGNYEQYF.